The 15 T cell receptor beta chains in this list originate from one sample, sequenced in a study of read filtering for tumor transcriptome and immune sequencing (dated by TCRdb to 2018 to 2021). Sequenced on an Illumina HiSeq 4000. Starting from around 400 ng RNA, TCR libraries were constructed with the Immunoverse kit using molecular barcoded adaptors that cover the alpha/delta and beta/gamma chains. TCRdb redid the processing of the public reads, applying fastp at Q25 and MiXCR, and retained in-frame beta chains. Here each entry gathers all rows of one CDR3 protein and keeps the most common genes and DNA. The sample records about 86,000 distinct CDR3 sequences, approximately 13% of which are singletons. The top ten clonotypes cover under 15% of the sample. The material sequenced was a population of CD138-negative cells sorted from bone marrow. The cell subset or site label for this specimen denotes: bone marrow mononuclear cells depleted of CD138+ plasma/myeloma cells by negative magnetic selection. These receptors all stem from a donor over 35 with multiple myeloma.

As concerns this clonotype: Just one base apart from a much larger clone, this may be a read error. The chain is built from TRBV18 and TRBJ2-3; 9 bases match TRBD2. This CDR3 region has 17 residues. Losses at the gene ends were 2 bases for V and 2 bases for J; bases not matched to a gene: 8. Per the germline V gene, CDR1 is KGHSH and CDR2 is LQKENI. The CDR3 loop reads CASSPAGGSTVTDTQYF. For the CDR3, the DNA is TGTGCCAGCTCACCAGCGGGGGGGAGTACCGTCACAGATACGCAGTATTTT.

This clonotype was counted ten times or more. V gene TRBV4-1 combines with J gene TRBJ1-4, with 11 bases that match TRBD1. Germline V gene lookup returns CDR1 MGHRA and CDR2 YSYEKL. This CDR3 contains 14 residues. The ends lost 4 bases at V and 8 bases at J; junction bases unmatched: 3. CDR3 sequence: CASSPGQGDEKLFF. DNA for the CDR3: TGCGCCAGCAGCCCGGGACAGGGGGACGAAAAACTGTTTTTT.

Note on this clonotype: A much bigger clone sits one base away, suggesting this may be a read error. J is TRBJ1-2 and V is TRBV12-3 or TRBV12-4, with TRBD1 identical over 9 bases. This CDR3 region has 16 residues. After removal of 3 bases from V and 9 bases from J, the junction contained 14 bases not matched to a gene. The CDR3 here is CASSFLSGTGKSSYTF. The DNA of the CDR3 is TGTGCCAGCAGTTTTTTGTCAGGGACAGGGAAGAGTAGCTACACCTTC.

The CDR3 protein is CSARDLGKREGSRYEQYF. CDR3 nucleotides: TGCAGTGCTAGAGACCTAGGAAAGCGGGAGGGCTCTCGGTACGAGCAGTACTTC. The V call is TRBV20-1, the J call TRBJ2-7; TRBD2 matches at 10 bases. Germline lookup yields CDR1 DFQATT and CDR2 SNEGSKA (reference sequence). The CDR3 is 18 amino acids. The V and J ends lost 0 bases and 4 bases, in that order; junction bases with no gene match: 15.

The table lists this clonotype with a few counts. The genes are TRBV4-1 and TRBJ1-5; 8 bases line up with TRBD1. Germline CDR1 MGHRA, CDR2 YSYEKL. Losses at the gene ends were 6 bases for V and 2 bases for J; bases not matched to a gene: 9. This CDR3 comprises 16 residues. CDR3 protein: CASSQDRVHGNQPQHF. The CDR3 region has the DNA TGCGCCAGCAGTCAGGACAGGGTCCATGGCAATCAGCCCCAGCATTTT.

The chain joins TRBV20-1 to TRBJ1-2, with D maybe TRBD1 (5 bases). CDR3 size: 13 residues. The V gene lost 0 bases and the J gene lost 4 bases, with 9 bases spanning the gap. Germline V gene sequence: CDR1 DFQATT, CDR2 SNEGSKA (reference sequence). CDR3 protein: CSARDPGSYGYTF. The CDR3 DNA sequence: TGCAGTGCTAGAGATCCAGGGAGCTATGGCTACACCTTC.

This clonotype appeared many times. CDR3 coding DNA: TGCGCCAGCAGCCTCACGCCTACAGGAGAACCTGAAGCTTTCTTT. Protein product: CASSLTPTGEPEAFF. This rearrangement joins TRBV5-1 to TRBJ1-1, with D tentatively TRBD1 (5 bases). This CDR3 region has 15 residues. Trimming stripped 4 bases from V and 6 bases from J, with 19 bases between. The germline gives CDR1 SGHRS, CDR2 YFSETQ.

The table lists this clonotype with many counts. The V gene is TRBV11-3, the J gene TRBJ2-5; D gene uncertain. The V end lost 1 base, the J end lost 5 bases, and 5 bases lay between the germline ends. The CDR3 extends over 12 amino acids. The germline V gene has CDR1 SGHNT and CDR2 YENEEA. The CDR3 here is CASSLGPETQYF. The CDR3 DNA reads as TGTGCCAGCAGCTTAGGGCCGGAGACCCAGTACTTC.

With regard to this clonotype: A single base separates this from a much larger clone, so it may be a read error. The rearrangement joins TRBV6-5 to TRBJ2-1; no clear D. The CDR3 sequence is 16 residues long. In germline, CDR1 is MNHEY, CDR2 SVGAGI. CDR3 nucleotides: TGTGCCAGCAGTTCAAGAGGCCCAACCTCCCACAATGAGCAGTTCTTC. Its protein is CASSSRGPTSHNEQFF.

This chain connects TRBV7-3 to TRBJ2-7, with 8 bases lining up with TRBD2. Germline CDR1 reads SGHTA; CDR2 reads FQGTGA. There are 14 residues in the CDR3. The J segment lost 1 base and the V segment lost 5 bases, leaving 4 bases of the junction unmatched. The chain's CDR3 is CASSPGLASYEQYF. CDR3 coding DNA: TGTGCCAGCAGCCCCGGACTAGCTTCCTACGAGCAGTACTTC.

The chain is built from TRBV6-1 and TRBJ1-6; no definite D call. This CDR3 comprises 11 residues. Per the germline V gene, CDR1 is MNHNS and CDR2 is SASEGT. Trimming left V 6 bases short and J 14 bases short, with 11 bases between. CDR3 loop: CASSHGFALHF. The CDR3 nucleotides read TGTGCCAGCAGCCATGGATTTGCCCTCCACTTT.

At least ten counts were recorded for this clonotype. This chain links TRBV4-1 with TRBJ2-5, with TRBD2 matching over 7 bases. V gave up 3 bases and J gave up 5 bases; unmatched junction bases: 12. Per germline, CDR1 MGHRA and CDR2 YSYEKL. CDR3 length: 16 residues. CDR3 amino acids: CASSQGTSAKGETQYF. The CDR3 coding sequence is TGCGCCAGCAGCCAGGGTACTAGCGCCAAAGGGGAGACCCAGTACTTC.

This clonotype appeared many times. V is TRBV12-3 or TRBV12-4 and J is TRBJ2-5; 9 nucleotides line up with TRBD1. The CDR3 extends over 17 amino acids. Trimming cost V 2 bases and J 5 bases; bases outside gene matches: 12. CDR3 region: CASSLRSVQGAMETQYF. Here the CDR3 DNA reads TGTGCCAGCAGTTTACGGAGTGTACAGGGGGCTATGGAGACCCAGTACTTC.

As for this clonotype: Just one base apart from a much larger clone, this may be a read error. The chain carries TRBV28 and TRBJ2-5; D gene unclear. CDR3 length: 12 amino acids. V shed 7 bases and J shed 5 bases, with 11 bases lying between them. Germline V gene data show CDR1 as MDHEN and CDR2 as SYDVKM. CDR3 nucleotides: TGTGCCAGCACGACGGGCCACGAGACCCAGTACTTC. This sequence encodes CASTTGHETQYF.

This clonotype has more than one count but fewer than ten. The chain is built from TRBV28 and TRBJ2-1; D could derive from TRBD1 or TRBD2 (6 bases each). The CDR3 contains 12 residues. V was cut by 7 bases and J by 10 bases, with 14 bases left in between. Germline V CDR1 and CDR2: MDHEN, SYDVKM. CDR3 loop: CASKGPGAEQFF. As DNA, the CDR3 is TGTGCCAGCAAGGGGCCGGGGGCCGAGCAGTTCTTC.